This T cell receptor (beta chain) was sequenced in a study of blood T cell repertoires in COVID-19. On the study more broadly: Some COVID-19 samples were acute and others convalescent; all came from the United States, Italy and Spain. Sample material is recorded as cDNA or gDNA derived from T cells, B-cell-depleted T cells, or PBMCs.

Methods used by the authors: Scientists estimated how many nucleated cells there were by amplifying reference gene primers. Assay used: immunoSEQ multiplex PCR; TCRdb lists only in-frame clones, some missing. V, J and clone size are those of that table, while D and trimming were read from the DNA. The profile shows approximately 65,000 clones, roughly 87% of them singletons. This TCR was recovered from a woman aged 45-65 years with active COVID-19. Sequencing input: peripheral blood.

CDR3 nucleotide sequence: TGCAGCGTTGAAAGACAGGTGGGTTCTGAAGCTTTCTTT. It is translated as CSVERQVGSEAFF. The chain employs TRBV29-1 and TRBJ1-1; D perhaps matches TRBD1 (6 bases). The length of the CDR3 is 13 residues. Germline V lookup: CDR1 SQVTM, CDR2 ANQGSEA. The ends were cut back, 2 bases at V and 6 bases at J, with 13 bases in the middle.